This T cell receptor (beta chain) stems from a study of cytomegalovirus exposure and HLA in healthy donors (TCRdb year 2017). Context from the whole study: An earlier analysis of 587 of the donors reported approximately 280 Gb of sequence data and 117 million unique TCR beta sequences obtained from around 170 million T cells. An early release covering more than 500 HLA-typed donors comprised approximately 300 gigabases of sequencing data and roughly 86 million unique TCR sequences. Among 350 to 400 genotyped donors of the cohort, an average of approximately 240,000 unique TCR beta nucleotide sequences were sequenced per donor, roughly 20% of them non-productive. Among the roughly 410 genotyped donors, around 81% belonged to the genetic ancestry cluster associated with self-reported Caucasian donors. High-throughput TCR immunosequencing, statistical association of individual TCRs with disease status, and machine learning were combined to predict cytomegalovirus infection status. Class I and class II HLA loci were covered by the typing at four-digit resolution. The T cell repertoires of several hundred subjects were profiled by immunosequencing and related to cytomegalovirus serostatus. Rather than drawing on any new phenotypic data, the later analysis identified candidate immune exposures from TCR beta sequences and the way those sequences occurred across donors. Besides the first cohort of more than 650 subjects, a separate validation cohort made up of 120 or so different subjects was used. To study patterns of TCR occurrence, a later analysis re-analyzed previously published TCR beta repertoires from around 700 donors and added high-resolution HLA genotyping. Donor age, sex, ethnicity and CMV serostatus were compiled alongside the repertoire data. Roughly 5 DR-DQ haplotypes were handled as single units for association and clustering, since linkage in the cohort was strong. The study aimed to test whether signatures of past pathogen exposure could be identified by cataloging public T cell receptors. Genome-wide SNP genotypes for about 65% of the 666 donors were used in a later genetic analysis, which treated that subset as a discovery cohort. An earlier analysis of around 540 of the donors applied high-throughput TCR beta sequencing to assess whether each TCR beta V gene segment acted as functional or pseudogenic. The number of donors typed differed by locus, with roughly 620-640 for A, B, C, DRB1 and DQB1, more than 500 for DQA1, over 600 for DPA1, and 450 to 480 for DPB1. Every repertoire in the discovery cohort had been generated on one and the same sequencing platform. Paper-wide results and their limitations: Some IMGT-functional V segments, including TRBV6-2 and TRBV6-3, could not be distinguished by the 87-base-pair reads and were therefore excluded. A cluster of highly shared sequence variants was judged likely to be a technical artifact of the sequencing pipeline. In a later analysis, most CMV-associated TCR beta chains were found to appear HLA-restricted, with HLA associations seemingly driven largely by CMV exposure. A further reported finding was that TCR beta sequences accurately predicted the HLA-A and HLA-B alleles for most subjects in the first cohort. The authors suggested that the approach could potentially be generalized to other disease states and immunological phenotypes. Several of the top co-occurrence clusters appeared to be linked to parvovirus B19, influenza, CMV and Epstein-Barr virus, according to a later analysis. A later genetic analysis associated a missense DCLRE1C variant with V-gene and J-gene trimming of TCR beta chains, and an independent cohort replicated the association. A total of some 180 TCR beta chains were listed by the study as associated with cytomegalovirus. Broadly in line with IMGT annotations, most TCR beta V segments showed up in productive rearrangements about 90% or about 30% of the time in an earlier analysis of 587 of the donors. In both the original and validation cohorts, the classifier was reported to diagnose cytomegalovirus status with high specificity and sensitivity. Because counts were too low, about 15 rarely observed V segments, including chromosome 9 orphons, were left out of the earlier analysis of roughly 600 of the donors. Roughly uniform sequencing depth across donors was assumed in presence/absence analyses, although this assumption may not hold. Correlated functional status among segregating V segments might reflect linkage disequilibrium, but an unknown experimental factor could not be ruled out. For the cohort, immune exposure information was limited to CMV serostatus. In a later analysis, HLA-associated TCR beta chains were found to be more clonally expanded and to have lower generation probabilities than equally common non-associated chains. Assigning TCR associations to individual alleles was difficult when HLA alleles, especially DR and DQ, strongly co-occurred. A later analysis associated about 16,000 TCR beta sequences with specific HLA alleles at a false discovery rate of 0.05. Only TCR beta chains were sequenced in this cohort, and the absence of alpha or paired-chain data limited detectable features. Because HLA typing was missing for some donors at each locus, association tests included only the typed subset. A few of the identified cytomegalovirus-associated TCR beta chains were confirmed in vitro to be specific for cytomegalovirus antigens. Most TCR sequences were seen in very few donors, while some public TCRs were found in many individuals. According to a later analysis, TCR association rates differed among HLA loci, with DRB1 alleles showing the most associated TCRs and HLA-C alleles showing the fewest. According to a later genetic analysis, donors in an Asian-associated ancestry cluster had fewer N-insertions in productive TCRs than the approximately 630-donor mean.

The library was generated by the immunoSEQ multiplex PCR assay. A mixture of 60 forward primers for TCR Vbeta segments and 13 reverse primers for TCR Jbeta segments was used in the multiplex PCR. The CDR3 region of rearranged TCR beta genes was amplified from genomic DNA with a multiplex PCR assay. The amplified TCR beta libraries were sequenced on the Illumina HiSeq System as 87-base-pair reads. In the original analysis: A later analysis tallied around 80 million unique TCR beta chains across the 666 repertoires, and some 10 million of those chains were shared by two or more donors. To remove PCR and sequencing errors, raw reads were error-corrected and collapsed into unique sequences using a nearest-neighbor algorithm that merged closely related sequences. V, D and J gene segments were assigned by aligning CDR3 sequences to IMGT reference sequences. Each retained sequence needed at least a six-nucleotide match to both a V gene segment and a J gene segment. A rearrangement was called productive if the CDR3 had no stop codons and remained in frame with V and J, and every other rearrangement was called non-productive. CDR3 was defined according to IMGT convention as the region running from the second conserved V-encoded cysteine to the conserved J-encoded phenylalanine. The earlier analysis of about 590 of the donors excluded sequences that lacked an unambiguous match to a single V gene segment. An earlier analysis of 587 of the donors called V segments functional above 56.7% productive rearrangements and segregating when the between-donor standard deviation exceeded 5%. To diagnose cytomegalovirus status from the catalog of TCR beta chain sequences, a statistical classification framework was built. V and J gene assignment, in a later analysis, came from comparing TCR nucleotide sequences with IMGT/GENE-DB human TR gene sequences. Using the TCRdist pipeline, a later analysis assigned CDR3 sequences along with most-parsimonious VDJ recombination scenarios. A later analysis defined each TCR beta chain by its CDR3 amino acid sequence plus V-gene family, and excluded reads lacking a unique V-gene family. To address suspected cross-contamination and a sequencing artifact, a later analysis removed under 600 highly shared, low-generation-probability nucleotide sequences. For each public chain, a later analysis derived a clonal expansion index from normalized ranks of inferred template counts within each repertoire. A later analysis computed generation probabilities with a VDJ recombination model fitted to out-of-frame rearrangements, and checked the results against IGoR. A later analysis scored TCR-TCR, TCR-HLA and TCR-CMV co-occurrence with hypergeometric tests, applying a repertoire-size bias correction to TCR pairs. To estimate false discovery rates, a later analysis permuted the HLA or CMV assignments 20 times. In a later analysis, co-occurring TCRs were grouped using DBSCAN, and TCRdist sequence similarity was added for clustering within HLA-allele-positive subsets. For co-occurrence clustering, repertoires with fewer than 30,000 or more than 120,000 public chains were excluded, along with four or five repertoires with anomalous nucleotide sharing. The clones in this table, taken by TCRdb from immuneACCESS, are in-frame only. Not every clone is retained; where verified, under half of the shortfall comes from an unresolved V gene, and the cause of the rest is unknown. That table is the source of V, J and clone size, and D and trimming were worked out from the DNA. The sample table lists some 180,000 clones, 9.5% of them with a count of one. The ten largest account for approximately 1.5% of the sample.

A few counts support this clone. Its antigen is currently not known. Base-call qualities are not available, and no considerably larger clone is one nucleotide away. The cohort was made up of 650 to 700 healthy bone marrow donors. All cohort members were sampled while nominally healthy, although unrecorded immune exposures were likely present. The donor was CMV seropositive and was included in the group of 250 to 300 seropositive cohort members. A peripheral blood sample was collected from each donor, and TCR beta sequencing was performed on peripheral blood mononuclear cells. The Qiagen DNeasy Blood Extraction Kit was used to extract genomic DNA from the blood cell samples. Via the germline V gene (reference sequence), CDR1 is PRHDT and CDR2 FYEKMQ. Counted from cysteine to phenylalanine, this CDR3 has 14 amino acids. Left in the record is the CDR3 DNA by itself, 42 bases read in frame from the first base. V is pared back by 5 bases and J by 6 bases, with 17 bases lying between the germline termini.

The V and J segments used are TRBV13 and TRBJ2-7; the best D guess is TRBD1, with 6 bases matching. The sample consisted of PBMCs. The clonotype originates from a woman aged 25 to 39 in good health and CMV-seropositive. CDR3 region: CASSLGADSGEQYF. DNA sequence: TGTGCCAGCAGCCTGGGGGCAGATTCAGGCGAGCAGTACTTC.